The 25 T cell receptor beta chains below were found in one sample sequenced in a study of blood T cell repertoires in COVID-19. Profiling relied on immunoSEQ multiplex PCR, and the TCRdb table lists in-frame clones only, not all of them. The sample gives fewer than 500,000 clones, around 87% of which show up once; about 0.7% is in the top ten. Input material: PBMCs or T cells enriched from blood (not recorded which). The receptors come from a woman under 30 who had recovered from COVID-19.

The J gene is TRBJ2-5, the V gene TRBV18; 9 bases are a match to TRBD2. J lost 4 bases, V lost 5 bases, and 2 bases had no gene match. CDR3 length: 13 residues. The germline V gene encodes CDR1 KGHSH and CDR2 LQKENI. Here the CDR3 reads CASSLAGAETQYF. The CDR3 nucleotides read TGTGCCAGCTCATTAGCGGGGGCAGAGACCCAGTACTTC.

V and J are TRBV3-1 (or the pseudogene TRBV3-2) and TRBJ2-5, with TRBD1 as a possible D gene (6 bases). The V end was cut by 2 bases, the J end by 1 base, with 14 bases between. The CDR3 has 16 amino acids. From germline, CDR1 is LGHDT and CDR2 YNNKEL (reference sequence). The CDR3 sequence is CASSQPSGAPQETQYF. The CDR3 DNA reads as TGTGCCAGCAGCCAACCTTCAGGGGCTCCCCAAGAGACCCAGTACTTC.

This chain joins TRBV28 and TRBJ2-3, with TRBD1 matching 9 bases. The CDR3 covers 16 residues. Germline CDR1 and CDR2: MDHEN and SYDVKM. The trim removed 3 bases at V and 1 base at J, leaving 5 bases unmatched. The CDR3 spells CASSFMTGGGTDTQYF. DNA of the CDR3: TGTGCCAGCAGTTTTATGACAGGGGGGGGCACAGATACGCAGTATTTT.

The V call is TRBV7-9, the J call TRBJ2-7; 7 bases map to TRBD1. Trimming removed 11 bases from V and 5 bases from J; junction bases left unmatched: 12. Germline V gives CDR1 SEHNR, CDR2 FQNEAQ (reference sequence). The length of the CDR3 is 13 residues. CDR3 sequence (DNA): TGTGCCGAGGGGGACAGTGGCCCCGACGAGCAGTACTTC. It translates to CAEGDSGPDEQYF.

The chain combines TRBV5-1 with TRBJ1-1; the match to TRBD1 covers 11 bases. The CDR3 covers 17 residues. The germline CDR1 and CDR2 sequences are SGHRS and YFSETQ. Trimming cost V 4 bases and J 1 base; bases outside gene matches: 9. CDR3 nucleotides: TGCGCCAGCAGCGTCGGACAGGGGGCGATGGGGAACACTGAAGCTTTCTTT. Translation: CASSVGQGAMGNTEAFF.

The J gene is TRBJ1-1, the V gene TRBV7-3; the D is unclear. CDR1 and CDR2 from the germline V gene are SGHTA and FQGTGA. V was clipped by 3 bases and J by 7 bases, with 15 bases between them. This CDR3 region has 14 residues. CDR3 DNA sequence: TGTGCCAGCAGCTTTAGTCCGGGGATCGGTGAAGCTTTCTTT. Translating it yields CASSFSPGIGEAFF.

The chain couples TRBV12-5 to TRBJ1-2; D possibly corresponds to TRBD1 (6 bases). The CDR3 contains 13 residues. Germline V gives CDR1 LGHNT, CDR2 FRNRAP. Trimming removed 5 bases from V and 8 bases from J, with 15 bases in between. CDR3 bases: TGTGCTAGTGGTCAACAGGGAAGAGGCGGCTACACCTTC. As protein: CASGQQGRGGYTF.

V is TRBV4-1 and J is TRBJ1-4, with D hard to call. Looked up from germline, CDR1 is MGHRA and CDR2 is YSYEKL. V lost 0 bases and J lost 8, with 10 bases in between. This CDR3 is 14 amino acids long. The CDR3 DNA reads TGCGCCAGCAGCCAAGAGATTCTGAGGGAAAAACTGTTTTTT. Encoded protein: CASSQEILREKLFF.

This clone was recorded only once. The chain links TRBV6-2 or TRBV6-3 to TRBJ1-5; possible D gene TRBD1, 6 bases. Germline CDR1 is MNHEY and CDR2 is SVGEGT. The CDR3 is 16 amino acids. With 4 bases removed from V and 5 bases from J, the gap between germline ends came to 18 bases. In nucleotides, the CDR3 is TGTGCCAGCAGTTCAACCATACAGGGAGGGGATCAGCCCCAGCATTTT. Translation: CASSSTIQGGDQPQHF.

This clone has only a few counts. This sequence joins TRBV7-8 and TRBJ1-2, with 8 bases fitting TRBD1. This CDR3 contains 15 residues. The germline V gene encodes CDR1 SGHVS and CDR2 FQNEAQ. The trim removed 5 bases at V and 5 bases at J, leaving 10 bases unmatched. CDR3 sequence: CASSPQIGQGYGYTF. The CDR3, as DNA: TGTGCCAGCAGCCCACAAATCGGACAGGGATATGGCTACACCTTC.

This clone was seen a handful of times. V is TRBV5-1 and J is TRBJ2-7; D is undetermined. Germline lookup yields CDR1 SGHRS and CDR2 YFSETQ. The CDR3 loop spans 15 amino acids. Trimming shortened V by 0 bases and J by 3 bases, and 13 bases separated the two germline ends. CDR3: CASSLAEQPGYEQYF. The CDR3, as DNA: TGCGCCAGCAGCTTGGCCGAGCAGCCAGGCTACGAGCAGTACTTC.

V gene TRBV2 combines with J gene TRBJ2-5; 13 bases are shared with TRBD2. This CDR3 has 15 amino acids. The V and J ends lost 4 bases and 7 bases, in that order; junction bases with no gene match: 6. Germline loops: CDR1 SNHLY, CDR2 FYNNEI. CDR3 nucleotide sequence: TGTGCCAGCAGTGGGACTAGCGGGGGTCCGTGGACCCAGTACTTC. Protein sequence: CASSGTSGGPWTQYF.

The V gene is TRBV27, the J gene TRBJ1-2; possible D gene TRBD1, 6 bases. The CDR3 has 13 amino acids. Trimming pared 9 bases from V and 4 bases from J, leaving 15 bases between. CDR1 is MNHEY and CDR2 is SMNVEV in the germline V gene (reference sequence). The CDR3 loop reads CASGDTGIYGYTF. The CDR3 DNA reads as TGTGCCAGTGGGGACACGGGTATCTATGGCTACACCTTC.

The chain has TRBV28 and TRBJ2-7; D not resolved. V dropped 1 base and J dropped 3 bases, with 10 bases sitting between them. The CDR3 sequence is 14 residues long. In germline, CDR1 is MDHEN, CDR2 SYDVKM. CDR3 bases: TGTGCCAGCAGTTTATTTGGCGGCCGCTACGAGCAGTACTTC. This codes for CASSLFGGRYEQYF.

The chain carries TRBV4-1 and TRBJ2-1; no reliable D call. Trimming removed 10 bases at V and 0 bases at J, with 19 bases between. The CDR3 is 16 amino acids. The germline V gene encodes CDR1 MGHRA and CDR2 YSYEKL. The CDR3 nucleotides read TGCGCCACCTTGGAATCGACTGCCGCCTCCTACAATGAGCAGTTCTTC. Residues: CATLESTAASYNEQFF.

This chain links TRBV20-1 with TRBJ2-7; D is possibly TRBD1 (5 bases). The CDR3 loop spans 11 amino acids. The germline V gene has CDR1 DFQATT and CDR2 SNEGSKA (reference sequence). V was trimmed by 7 bases and J by 0 bases, leaving 7 bases between them. The CDR3 is CSGQLSYEQYF. The CDR3 DNA is TGCAGTGGACAGCTCTCCTACGAGCAGTACTTC.

The chain employs TRBV19 and TRBJ2-3; 11 bases are shared with TRBD2. V shed 5 bases and J 6 bases; nucleotides not matched to a gene: 7. This CDR3 has 15 residues. Germline loops: CDR1 LNHDA, CDR2 SQIVND (reference sequence). The CDR3 DNA follows: TGTGCCAGTAGTTGGTTAGCGGGGGGGCGCGATACGCAGTATTTT. This codes for CASSWLAGGRDTQYF.

V gene TRBV5-1 combines with J gene TRBJ1-2; D possibly corresponds to TRBD1 (6 bases). Deletions cut 8 bases from V and 6 bases from J, with 17 bases between. Per germline, CDR1 SGHRS and CDR2 YFSETQ. The CDR3 length is 13 residues. In DNA form, the CDR3 reads TGCGCCAGTTCACCGGGACATCGCGATGGCTACACCTTC. Encoded protein: CASSPGHRDGYTF.

V gene TRBV19 combines with J gene TRBJ2-7, with D maybe TRBD2 (5 bases). V was trimmed by 3 bases and J by 5 bases, leaving 11 bases between them. This CDR3 spans 13 amino acids. CDR1 is LNHDA, CDR2 SQIVND, per germline (reference sequence). The CDR3 DNA follows: TGTGCCAGTAGTATCGGCAAGGGAGACGAGCAGTACTTC. It encodes CASSIGKGDEQYF.

The V and J genes are TRBV28 and TRBJ1-1, with 7 bases lining up with TRBD1. This CDR3 contains 15 residues. Germline V gene lookup returns CDR1 MDHEN and CDR2 SYDVKM. The ends lost 6 bases at V and 1 base at J; junction bases unmatched: 8. In DNA, the CDR3 is TGTGCCAGCAGCCCGACAGGGTCGGAGAACACTGAAGCTTTCTTT. Amino acids: CASSPTGSENTEAFF.

The chain carries TRBV2 and TRBJ1-1; no definite D call. Germline CDR1 reads SNHLY; CDR2 reads FYNNEI. V gave up 3 bases and J gave up 0 bases, with 8 bases separating them. This CDR3 is built from 14 residues. CDR3 residues: CASSDQILNTEAFF. DNA of the CDR3: TGTGCCAGCAGTGACCAGATTTTGAACACTGAAGCTTTCTTT.

The chain uses TRBV6-5 and TRBJ2-2, with 9 bases fitting TRBD1. V lost 4 bases, J lost 5 bases, and 5 bases stayed unmatched. The CDR3 runs 15 residues. Per germline, CDR1 MNHEY and CDR2 SVGAGI. The CDR3 is CASSSGTGQTGELFF. The DNA of the CDR3 is TGTGCCAGCAGTTCCGGGACAGGGCAAACCGGGGAGCTGTTTTTT.

The chain couples TRBV19 to TRBJ1-3; TRBD1 matches at 9 bases. The CDR3 has 17 residues. V lost 7 bases and J lost 2; bases outside the gene matches: 12. Germline lookup yields CDR1 LNHDA and CDR2 SQIVND (reference sequence). The CDR3 is CASKTHVGTGTGNTIYF. The CDR3 nucleotides are TGTGCCAGTAAGACCCACGTGGGGACAGGGACTGGAAACACCATATATTTT.

The rearrangement uses TRBV9 and TRBJ1-2, with D possibly being TRBD1 (5 bases). From germline, CDR1 is SGDLS and CDR2 YYNGEE. This CDR3 is 15 amino acids long. Trimming pared 0 bases from V and 5 bases from J, leaving 14 bases between. The CDR3 nucleotides are TGTGCCAGCAGCGTAGGTGGCAGGGATCATTATGGCTACACCTTC. Amino acid sequence: CASSVGGRDHYGYTF.

The chain recombines TRBV30 with TRBJ1-2; 10 positions agree with TRBD1. V lost 8 bases and J lost 4; bases outside the gene matches: 7. Germline lookup yields CDR1 GTSNPN and CDR2 SVGIG (reference sequence). The CDR3 has 13 residues. The CDR3: CARTGGFSYGYTF. CDR3 sequence (DNA): TGTGCCCGGACAGGGGGGTTCAGCTATGGCTACACCTTC.